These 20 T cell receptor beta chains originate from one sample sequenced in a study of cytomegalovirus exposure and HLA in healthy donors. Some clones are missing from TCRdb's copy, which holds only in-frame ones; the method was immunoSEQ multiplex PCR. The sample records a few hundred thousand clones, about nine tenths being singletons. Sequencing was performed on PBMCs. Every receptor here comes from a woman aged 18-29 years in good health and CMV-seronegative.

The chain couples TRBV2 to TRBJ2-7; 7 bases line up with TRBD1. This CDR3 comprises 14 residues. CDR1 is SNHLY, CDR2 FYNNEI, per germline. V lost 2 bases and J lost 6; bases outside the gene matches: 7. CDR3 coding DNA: TGTGCCAGCAGTGAACTAGGGGGCATAGCCGAGCAGTACTTC. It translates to CASSELGGIAEQYF.

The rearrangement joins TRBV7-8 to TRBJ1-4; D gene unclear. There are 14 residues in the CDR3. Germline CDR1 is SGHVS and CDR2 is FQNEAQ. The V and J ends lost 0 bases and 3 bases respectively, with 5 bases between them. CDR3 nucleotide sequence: TGTGCCAGCAGCTTAGCAGAGTCTAATGAAAAACTGTTTTTT. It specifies CASSLAESNEKLFF. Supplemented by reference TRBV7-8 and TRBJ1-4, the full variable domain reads GAGVSQSPRYKVAKRGQDVALRCDPISGHVSLFWYQQALGQGPEFLTYFQNEAQLDKSGLPSDRFFAERPEGSVSTLKIQRTQQEDSAVYLCASSLAESNEKLFFGSGTQLSVL.

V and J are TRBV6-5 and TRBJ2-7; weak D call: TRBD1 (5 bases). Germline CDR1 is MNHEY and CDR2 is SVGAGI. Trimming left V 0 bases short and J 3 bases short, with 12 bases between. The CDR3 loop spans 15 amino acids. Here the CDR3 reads CASSYSTAARYEQYF. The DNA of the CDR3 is TGTGCCAGCAGTTACTCGACAGCAGCGCGCTACGAGCAGTACTTC.

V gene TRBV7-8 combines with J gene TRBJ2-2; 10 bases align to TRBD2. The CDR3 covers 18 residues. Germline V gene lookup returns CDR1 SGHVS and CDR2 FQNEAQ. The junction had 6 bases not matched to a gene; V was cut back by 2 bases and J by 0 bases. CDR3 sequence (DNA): TGTGCCAGCAGCTTAACCCCAGGACTAGCGGCGAACACCGGGGAGCTGTTTTTT. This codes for CASSLTPGLAANTGELFF.

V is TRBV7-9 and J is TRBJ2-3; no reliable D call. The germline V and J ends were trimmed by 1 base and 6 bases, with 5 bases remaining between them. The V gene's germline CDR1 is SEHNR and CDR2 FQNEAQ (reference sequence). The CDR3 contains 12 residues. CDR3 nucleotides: TGTGCCAGCAGCTTAGGAGCCGATACGCAGTATTTT. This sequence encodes CASSLGADTQYF.

As DNA, the CDR3 is TGTGCCAGCAGCTTAGTTGCTTTGGGCCCAGATACGCAGTATTTT. Amino acid sequence: CASSLVALGPDTQYF. The gene calls are TRBV7-2 and TRBJ2-3; D unclear. This CDR3 region has 15 residues. Germline V lookup: CDR1 SGHTA, CDR2 FQGNSA. The ends were cut back, 1 base at V and 4 bases at J, with 12 bases in the middle. The variable domain in full, completed from reference TRBV7-2 and TRBJ2-3, reads GAGVSQSPSNKVTEKGKDVELRCDPISGHTALYWYRQSLGQGLEFLIYFQGNSAPDKSGLPSDRFSAERTGGSVSTLTIQRTQQEDSAVYLCASSLVALGPDTQYFGPGTRLTVL.

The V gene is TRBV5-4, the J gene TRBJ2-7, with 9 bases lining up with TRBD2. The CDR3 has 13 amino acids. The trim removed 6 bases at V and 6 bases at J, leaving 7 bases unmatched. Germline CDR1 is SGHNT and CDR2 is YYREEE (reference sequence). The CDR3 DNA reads TGTGCCAGCAAATTTGGCGGGAGGGGCGAGCAGTACTTC. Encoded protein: CASKFGGRGEQYF.

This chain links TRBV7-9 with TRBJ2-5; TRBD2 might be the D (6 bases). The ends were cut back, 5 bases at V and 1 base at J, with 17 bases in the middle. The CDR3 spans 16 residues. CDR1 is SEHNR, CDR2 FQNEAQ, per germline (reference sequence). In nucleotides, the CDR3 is TGTGCCAGCAGCATTCGACTAGTAAATTCCCAAGAGACCCAGTACTTC. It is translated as CASSIRLVNSQETQYF.

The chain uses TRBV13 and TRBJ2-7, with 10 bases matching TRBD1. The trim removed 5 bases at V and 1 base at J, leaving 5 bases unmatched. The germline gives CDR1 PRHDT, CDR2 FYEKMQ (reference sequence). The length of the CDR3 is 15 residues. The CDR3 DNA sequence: TGTGCCAGCAGCGCGGACAGGGGGTCATCCTACGAGCAGTACTTC. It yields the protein CASSADRGSSYEQYF. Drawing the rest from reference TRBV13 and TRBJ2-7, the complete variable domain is AAGVIQSPRHLIKEKRETATLKCYPIPRHDTVYWYQQGPGQDPQFLISFYEKMQSDKGSIPDRFSAQQFSDYHSELNMSSLELGDSALYFCASSADRGSSYEQYFGPGTRLTVT.

CDR3 DNA: TGCGCCAGCAGTTGCGCCGAGCCGAGCTCCTACGAGCAGTACTTC. Translation gives CASSCAEPSSYEQYF. The rearrangement uses TRBV4-3 and TRBJ2-7; D ambiguous. The length of the CDR3 is 15 residues. Germline V CDR1 and CDR2: LGHNA, YSLEER. Trimming removed 6 bases from V and 0 bases from J, with 15 bases in between.

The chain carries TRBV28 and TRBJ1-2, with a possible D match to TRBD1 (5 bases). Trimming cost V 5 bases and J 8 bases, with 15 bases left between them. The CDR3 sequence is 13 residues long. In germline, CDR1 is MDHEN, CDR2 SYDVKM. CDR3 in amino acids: CASSPHARDGYTF. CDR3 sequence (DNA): TGTGCCAGCAGTCCCCATGCGCGGGACGGCTACACCTTC.

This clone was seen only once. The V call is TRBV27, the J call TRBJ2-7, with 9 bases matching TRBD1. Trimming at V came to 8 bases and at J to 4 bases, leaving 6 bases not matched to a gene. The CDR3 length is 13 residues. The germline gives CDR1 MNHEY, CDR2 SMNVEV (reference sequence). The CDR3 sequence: CASGGTGKYEQYF. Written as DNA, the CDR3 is TGTGCCAGCGGGGGGACAGGGAAATACGAGCAGTACTTC.

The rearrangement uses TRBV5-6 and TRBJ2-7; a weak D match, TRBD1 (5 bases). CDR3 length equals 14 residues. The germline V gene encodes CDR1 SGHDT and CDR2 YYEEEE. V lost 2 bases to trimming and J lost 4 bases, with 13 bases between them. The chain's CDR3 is CASSFGQGYYEQYF. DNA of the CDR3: TGTGCCAGCAGCTTTGGGCAGGGATATTACGAGCAGTACTTC. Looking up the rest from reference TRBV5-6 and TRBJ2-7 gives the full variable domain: DAGVTQSPTHLIKTRGQQVTLRCSPKSGHDTVSWYQQALGQGPQFIFQYYEEEERQRGNFPDRFSGHQFPNYSSELNVNALLLGDSALYLCASSFGQGYYEQYFGPGTRLTVT.

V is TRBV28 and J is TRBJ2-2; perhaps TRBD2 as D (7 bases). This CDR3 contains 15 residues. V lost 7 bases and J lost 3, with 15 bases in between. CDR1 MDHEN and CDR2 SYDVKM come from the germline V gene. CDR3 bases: TGTGCCAGCACCTTGGGGGGGCAGGACACCGGGGAGCTGTTTTTT. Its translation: CASTLGGQDTGELFF.

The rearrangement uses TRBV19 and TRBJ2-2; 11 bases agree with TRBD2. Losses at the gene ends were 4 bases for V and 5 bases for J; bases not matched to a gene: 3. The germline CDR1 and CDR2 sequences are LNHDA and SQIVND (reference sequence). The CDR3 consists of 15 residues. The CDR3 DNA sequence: TGTGCCAGTAGTACCCTAGCGGGAGGAACCGGGGAGCTGTTTTTT. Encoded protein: CASSTLAGGTGELFF.

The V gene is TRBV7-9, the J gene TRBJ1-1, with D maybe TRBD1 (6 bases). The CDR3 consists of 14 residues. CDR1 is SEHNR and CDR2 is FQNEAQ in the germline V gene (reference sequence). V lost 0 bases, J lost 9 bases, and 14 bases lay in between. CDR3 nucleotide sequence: TGTGCCAGCAGCTTAGCGGAGTCGGACAGTAAAGCTTTCTTT. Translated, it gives CASSLAESDSKAFF.

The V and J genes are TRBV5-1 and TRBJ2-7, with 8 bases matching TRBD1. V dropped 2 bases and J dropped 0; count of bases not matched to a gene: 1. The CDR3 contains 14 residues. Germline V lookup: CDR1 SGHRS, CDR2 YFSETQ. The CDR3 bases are TGCGCCAGCAGCTTTGACAGGGGCTCCTACGAGCAGTACTTC. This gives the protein CASSFDRGSYEQYF.

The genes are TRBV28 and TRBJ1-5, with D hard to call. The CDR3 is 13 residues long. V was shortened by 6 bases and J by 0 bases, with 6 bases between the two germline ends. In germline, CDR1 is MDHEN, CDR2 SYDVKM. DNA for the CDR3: TGTGCCAGCAGCCCCCATAGCAATCAGCCCCAGCATTTT. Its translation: CASSPHSNQPQHF. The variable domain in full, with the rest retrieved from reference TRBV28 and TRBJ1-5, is DVKVTQSSRYLVKRTGEKVFLECVQDMDHENMFWYRQDPGLGLRLIYFSYDVKMKEKGDIPEGYSVSREKKERFSLILESASTNQTSMYLCASSPHSNQPQHFGDGTRLSIL.

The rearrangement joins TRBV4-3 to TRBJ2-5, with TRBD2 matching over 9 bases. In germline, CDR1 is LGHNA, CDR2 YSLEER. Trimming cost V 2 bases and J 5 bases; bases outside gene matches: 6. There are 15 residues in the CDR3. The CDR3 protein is CASSQWREGRETQYF. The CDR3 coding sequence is TGCGCCAGCAGCCAATGGCGGGAGGGCCGGGAGACCCAGTACTTC.

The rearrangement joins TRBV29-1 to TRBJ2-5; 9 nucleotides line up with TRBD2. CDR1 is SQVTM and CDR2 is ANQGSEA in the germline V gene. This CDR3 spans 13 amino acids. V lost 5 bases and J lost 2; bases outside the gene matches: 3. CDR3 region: CSVIAGAQETQYF. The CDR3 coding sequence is TGCAGCGTTATAGCGGGAGCGCAAGAGACCCAGTACTTC.